Presented here are 21 T cell receptor beta chains from one specimen sequenced in a study of cytomegalovirus exposure and HLA in healthy donors. In the PCR, 60 Vbeta and 13 Jbeta primers were used. TCRdb's copy holds only in-frame clones and misses some; the assay was immunoSEQ multiplex PCR. The sample consists of 100,000 to 150,000 clones, 70% to 85% of them appearing once. The specimen sequenced was PBMCs. The receptors derive from a man between 40 and 49 years old in good health and CMV-seropositive.

The rearrangement uses TRBV5-4 and TRBJ2-5; TRBD2 agrees at 10 bases. Germline CDR1 is SGHNT and CDR2 is YYREEE (reference sequence). Trimming took 4 bases from V and 3 from J; bases not matched to a gene: 9. This CDR3 comprises 16 residues. DNA of the CDR3: TGTGCCAGCAGCCCGGACAGCGGGAGGGCCAAAGAGACCCAGTACTTC. Protein product: CASSPDSGRAKETQYF. Using reference TRBV5-4 and TRBJ2-5 for the parts outside the CDR3, the full variable domain is ETGVTQSPTHLIKTRGQQVTLRCSSQSGHNTVSWYQQALGQGPQFIFQYYREEENGRGNFPPRFSGLQFPNYSSELNVNALELDDSALYLCASSPDSGRAKETQYFGPGTRLLVL.

The genes are TRBV27 and TRBJ1-1; D may be TRBD1 (6 bases). Germline lookup yields CDR1 MNHEY and CDR2 SMNVEV (reference sequence). V was trimmed by 5 bases and J by 1 base, leaving 8 bases between them. The CDR3 extends over 13 amino acids. The CDR3 DNA reads TGTGCCAGCAGTATGGACAGGAACACTGAAGCTTTCTTT. Protein product: CASSMDRNTEAFF.

The chain recombines TRBV6-5 with TRBJ1-3; D gene unclear. The CDR3 runs to 16 residues. The ends were cut back, 4 bases at V and 0 bases at J, with 13 bases in the middle. Looked up from germline, CDR1 is MNHEY and CDR2 is SVGAGI. The CDR3 loop reads CASSWSVTSSGNTIYF. CDR3 DNA: TGTGCCAGCAGTTGGTCGGTAACCTCCTCTGGAAACACCATATATTTT.

The chain recombines TRBV5-1 with TRBJ2-3, with D hard to call. Between the trimmed V and J ends, which lost 4 bases and 0 bases, there was a span of 9 bases. Per the germline V gene, CDR1 is SGHRS and CDR2 is YFSETQ. The CDR3 is 14 residues long. The CDR3 is CASSQMTSTDTQYF. DNA for the CDR3: TGCGCCAGCAGCCAAATGACTAGCACAGATACGCAGTATTTT.

This sequence joins TRBV10-3 and TRBJ1-5; 7 bases agree with TRBD1. The CDR3 is 14 amino acids. Per the germline V gene, CDR1 is ENHRY and CDR2 is SYGVKD. Unmatched junction bases numbered 2, after V lost 6 bases and J lost 0 bases. The CDR3 sequence: CAISGTDSNQPQHF. As DNA, the CDR3 is TGTGCCATCAGCGGGACAGATAGCAATCAGCCCCAGCATTTT.

The chain has TRBV27 and TRBJ2-7, with a weak D call TRBD1 (6 bases). In germline, CDR1 is MNHEY, CDR2 SMNVEV (reference sequence). CDR3 length: 13 residues. Trimming took off 6 bases at V and 5 bases at J, with 14 bases between the two ends. The CDR3 is CASRGDRLDEQYF. The CDR3 nucleotides read TGTGCCAGCAGAGGAGACAGGCTCGACGAGCAGTACTTC.

V gene TRBV5-1 combines with J gene TRBJ1-3, with 7 bases identical to TRBD1. Looked up from germline, CDR1 is SGHRS and CDR2 is YFSETQ. The V and J ends lost 4 bases and 2 bases, in that order; junction bases with no gene match: 3. The CDR3 runs 14 residues. The CDR3 DNA reads TGCGCCAGCAGCGGCGGGACAGCTGGAAACACCATATATTTT. This encodes CASSGGTAGNTIYF.

This chain uses TRBV4-1 with TRBJ1-6; unclear D gene. The CDR3 is 15 amino acids. Trimming removed 0 bases at V and 10 bases at J, with 13 bases between. Germline V lookup: CDR1 MGHRA, CDR2 YSYEKL. DNA for the CDR3: TGCGCCAGCAGCCAAGAAGAGACACGTGTCTCACCCCTCCACTTT. As protein: CASSQEETRVSPLHF.

The sample holds a few counts of this clone. The chain recombines TRBV7-6 with TRBJ2-7; the D gene is possibly TRBD1 (5 bases). Looked up from germline, CDR1 is SGHVS and CDR2 is FNYEAQ. Trimming left V 4 bases short and J 5 bases short, with 15 bases between. The CDR3 has 14 amino acids. CDR3 sequence: CASSSPSDSHEQYF. Here the CDR3 DNA reads TGTGCCAGCAGCTCGCCAAGTGACAGCCACGAGCAGTACTTC.

The rearrangement uses TRBV18 and TRBJ1-1, with D possibly being TRBD1 (6 bases). Between the trimmed V and J ends, which lost 2 bases and 8 bases, there was a span of 9 bases. The CDR3 is made up of 12 amino acids. CDR1 and CDR2 (germline): KGHSH, LQKENI. CDR3 amino acids: CASSPVQGEAFF. The CDR3 nucleotides read TGTGCCAGCTCACCAGTACAGGGAGAAGCTTTCTTT.

This chain joins TRBV30 and TRBJ2-3; D unresolved. CDR1 is GTSNPN and CDR2 is SVGIG in the germline V gene (reference sequence). The CDR3 loop spans 12 amino acids. V lost 3 bases and J 2 bases, leaving 6 bases between the germline ends. CDR3 coding DNA: TGTGCCTGGAGCCATTCCACAGATACGCAGTATTTT. Translated: CAWSHSTDTQYF. The complete variable domain, with remaining parts taken from reference TRBV30 and TRBJ2-3, reads SQTIHQWPATLVQPVGSPLSLECTVEGTSNPNLYWYRQAAGRGLQLLFYSVGIGQISSEVPQNLSASRPQDRQFILSSKKLLLSDSGFYLCAWSHSTDTQYFGPGTRLTVL.

This sequence joins TRBV11-2 and TRBJ1-1; tentative D call: TRBD1 (6 bases). Germline-derived CDR1 and CDR2 are SGHAT and FQNNGV. The CDR3 consists of 15 residues. V lost 1 base and J lost 3, with 12 bases in between. CDR3 amino acids: CASSLAAGEHTEAFF. As DNA, the CDR3 is TGTGCCAGCAGCTTAGCGGCAGGGGAACACACTGAAGCTTTCTTT.

V gene TRBV7-3 combines with J gene TRBJ2-6; weak D call: TRBD1 (6 bases). There are 17 residues in the CDR3. Per the germline V gene, CDR1 is SGHTA and CDR2 is FQGTGA. Trimming cost V 3 bases and J 2 bases, with 14 bases left between them. This CDR3 is CASSFDRSFAGANVLTF. The CDR3 coding sequence is TGTGCCAGCAGCTTCGACAGGTCTTTTGCTGGGGCCAACGTCCTGACTTTC.

The chain employs TRBV10-3 and TRBJ1-2; TRBD1 agrees at 7 bases. Germline V CDR1 and CDR2: ENHRY, SYGVKD. Losses at the gene ends were 7 bases for V and 0 bases for J; bases not matched to a gene: 14. The CDR3 runs to 17 residues. The CDR3 region has the DNA TGTGCCATCACCTCAGGGGGGCTACCAGGGGCTAACTATGGCTACACCTTC. Protein sequence: CAITSGGLPGANYGYTF.

This chain links TRBV10-2 with TRBJ2-5; 8 positions match TRBD1. Germline CDR1 reads WSHSY; CDR2 reads SAAADI. J lost 3 bases, V lost 5 bases, and 2 bases had no gene match. The CDR3 covers 13 residues. CDR3 residues: CASSSTGEETQYF. CDR3 sequence (DNA): TGCGCCAGCAGTTCGACAGGGGAAGAGACCCAGTACTTC.

This clone turned up a few times. The CDR3 DNA sequence: TGTGCCACCAGCCCCCGGACGCCCCCGGAGGGGAATGAGCAGTTCTTC. This translates into CATSPRTPPEGNEQFF. This rearrangement joins TRBV15 to TRBJ2-1; D is perhaps TRBD2 (6 bases). Germline V lookup: CDR1 LNHNV, CDR2 YYDKDF (reference sequence). The CDR3 sequence is 16 residues long. V was pared by 5 bases and J by 7 bases, with 21 bases between.

This clone has just one count. Other DNA sequences in this specimen translate into the identical CDR3. The chain is built from TRBV7-8 and TRBJ1-5; possibly TRBD1 for D (6 bases). The CDR3 covers 14 residues. CDR1 and CDR2 (germline): SGHVS, FQNEAQ. Trimming took off 5 bases at V and 7 bases at J, with 15 bases between the two ends. The CDR3 spells CASSGDRSRQPQHF. CDR3 DNA sequence: TGTGCCAGCAGCGGCGACAGGTCTAGACAGCCCCAGCATTTT. Looking up the rest from reference TRBV7-8 and TRBJ1-5 gives the full variable domain: GAGVSQSPRYKVAKRGQDVALRCDPISGHVSLFWYQQALGQGPEFLTYFQNEAQLDKSGLPSDRFFAERPEGSVSTLKIQRTQQEDSAVYLCASSGDRSRQPQHFGDGTRLSIL.

J is TRBJ1-2 and V is TRBV29-1; D perhaps matches TRBD1 (6 bases). Trimming took off 3 bases at V and 6 bases at J, with 17 bases between the two ends. Germline lookup yields CDR1 SQVTM and CDR2 ANQGSEA. The CDR3 has 14 residues. The CDR3 DNA sequence: TGCAGCGTTGACCTACAGGGTAAAACGGATGGCTACACCTTC. Its protein product is CSVDLQGKTDGYTF.

The chain is built from TRBV5-1 and TRBJ2-5, with TRBD1 matching 9 bases. Germline loops: CDR1 SGHRS, CDR2 YFSETQ. V gave up 4 bases and J gave up 4 bases; unmatched junction bases: 8. The CDR3 covers 15 residues. CDR3 in DNA: TGCGCCAGCAGCAAGGGACAGGGAAGCGGAGAGACCCAGTACTTC. As protein: CASSKGQGSGETQYF.

This clone was seen more than once but under ten times. Here the CDR3 DNA reads TGTGCCAGCAGGGGAACAGGGAGCACTGAAGCTTTCTTT. It translates to CASRGTGSTEAFF. The J gene is TRBJ1-1, the V gene TRBV7-9; perhaps TRBD1 as D (6 bases). From germline, CDR1 is SEHNR and CDR2 FQNEAQ (reference sequence). CDR3 length equals 13 residues. V lost 6 bases and J 4 bases, leaving 12 bases between the germline ends. The complete variable domain, with remaining parts taken from reference TRBV7-9 and TRBJ1-1, reads DTGVSQNPRHKITKRGQNVTFRCDPISEHNRLYWYRQTLGQGPEFLTYFQNEAQLEKSRLLSDRFSAERPKGSFSTLEIQRTEQGDSAMYLCASRGTGSTEAFFGQGTRLTVV.

The chain couples TRBV7-2 to TRBJ1-2, with D possibly being TRBD1 (5 bases). Germline lookup yields CDR1 SGHTA and CDR2 FQGNSA. Trimming took off 1 base at V and 2 bases at J, with 8 bases between the two ends. The CDR3 totals 14 residues. The CDR3 DNA is TGTGCCAGCAGCTTAGTGGGGGGAAACTATGGCTACACCTTC. Translating it yields CASSLVGGNYGYTF.